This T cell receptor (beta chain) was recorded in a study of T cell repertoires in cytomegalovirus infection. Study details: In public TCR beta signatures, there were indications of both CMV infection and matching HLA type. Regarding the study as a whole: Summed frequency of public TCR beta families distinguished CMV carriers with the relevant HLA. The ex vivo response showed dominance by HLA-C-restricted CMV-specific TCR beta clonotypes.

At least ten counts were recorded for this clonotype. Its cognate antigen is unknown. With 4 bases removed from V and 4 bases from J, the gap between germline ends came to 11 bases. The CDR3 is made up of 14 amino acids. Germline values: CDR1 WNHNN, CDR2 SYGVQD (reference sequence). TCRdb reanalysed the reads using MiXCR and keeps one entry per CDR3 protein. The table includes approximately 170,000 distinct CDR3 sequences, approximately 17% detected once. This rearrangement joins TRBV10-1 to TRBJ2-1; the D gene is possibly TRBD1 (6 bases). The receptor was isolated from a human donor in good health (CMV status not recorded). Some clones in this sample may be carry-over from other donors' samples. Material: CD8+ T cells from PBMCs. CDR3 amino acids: CASSVGQEYNEQFF. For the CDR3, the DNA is TGCGCCAGCAGTGTGGGACAAGAATACAATGAGCAGTTCTTC.